This T cell receptor beta chain emerged from a study of monozygotic twins with inflammatory bowel disease. Notes on the study in general: No detectable difference in repertoire similarity separated concordant from discordant twins, possibly as a result of limited power. TCRbeta diversity (inverse Simpson) was lower in IBD patients than in healthy co-twins.

Blood (approximately 2.3 ml) was collected from every donor individually. With no T cell sorting beforehand, total RNA was isolated from whole blood. Following a re-call of the 5' RACE reads, TCRdb has one entry per CDR3 protein and lacks DNA. This repertoire comprises roughly 120,000 distinct CDR3 sequences; its ten largest clones make up around 11%. From germline, CDR1 is SGHAT and CDR2 FQNNGV. The CDR3 extends over 14 amino acids. Note on this clonotype: The antigen is not known.

This TCR derives from a human donor with ulcerative colitis or Crohn's disease, or a healthy co-twin of an affected twin (not recorded which). The chain carries TRBV11-2 and TRBJ2-7. Material: blood. CDR3 in amino acids: CASSRGLGSYEQYF.